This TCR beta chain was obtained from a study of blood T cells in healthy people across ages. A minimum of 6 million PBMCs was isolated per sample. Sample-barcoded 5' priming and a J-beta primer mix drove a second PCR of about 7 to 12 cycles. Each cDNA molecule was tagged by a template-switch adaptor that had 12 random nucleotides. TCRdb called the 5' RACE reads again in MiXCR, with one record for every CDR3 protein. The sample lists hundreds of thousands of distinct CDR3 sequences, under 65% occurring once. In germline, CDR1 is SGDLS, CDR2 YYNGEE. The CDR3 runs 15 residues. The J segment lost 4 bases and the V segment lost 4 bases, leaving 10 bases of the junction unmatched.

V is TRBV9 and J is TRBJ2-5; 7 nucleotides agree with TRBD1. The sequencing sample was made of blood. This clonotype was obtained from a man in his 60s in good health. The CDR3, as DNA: TGTGCCAGCAGCCCTTCGTCGACAGGGACAGAGACCCAGTACTTC. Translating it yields CASSPSSTGTETQYF.